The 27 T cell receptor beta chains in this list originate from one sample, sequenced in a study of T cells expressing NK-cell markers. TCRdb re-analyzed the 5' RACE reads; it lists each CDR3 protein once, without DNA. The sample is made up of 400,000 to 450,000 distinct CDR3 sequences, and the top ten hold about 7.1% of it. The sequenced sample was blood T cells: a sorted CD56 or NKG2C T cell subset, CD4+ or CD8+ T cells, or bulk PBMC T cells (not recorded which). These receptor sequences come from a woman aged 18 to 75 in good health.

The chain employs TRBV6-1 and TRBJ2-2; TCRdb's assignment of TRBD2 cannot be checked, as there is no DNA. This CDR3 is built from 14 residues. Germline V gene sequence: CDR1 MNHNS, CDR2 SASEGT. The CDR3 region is CASNLAGDTGELFF.

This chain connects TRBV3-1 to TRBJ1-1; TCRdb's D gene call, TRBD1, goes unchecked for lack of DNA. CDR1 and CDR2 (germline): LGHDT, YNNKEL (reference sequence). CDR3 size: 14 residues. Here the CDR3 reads CASSRWAENTEAFF. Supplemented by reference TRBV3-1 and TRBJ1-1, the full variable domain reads DTAVSQTPKYLVTQMGNDKSIKCEQNLGHDTMYWYKQDSKKFLKIMFSYNNKELIINETVPNRFSPKSPDKAHLNLHINSLELGDSAVYFCASSRWAENTEAFFGQGTRLTVV.

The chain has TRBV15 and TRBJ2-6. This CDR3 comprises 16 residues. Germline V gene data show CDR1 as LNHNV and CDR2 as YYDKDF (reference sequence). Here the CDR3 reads CATSRVRVNGANVLTF.

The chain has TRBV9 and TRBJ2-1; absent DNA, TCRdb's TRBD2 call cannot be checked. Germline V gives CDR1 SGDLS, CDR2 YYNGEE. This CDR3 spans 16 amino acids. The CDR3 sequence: CASSVGTSGIYNEQFF.

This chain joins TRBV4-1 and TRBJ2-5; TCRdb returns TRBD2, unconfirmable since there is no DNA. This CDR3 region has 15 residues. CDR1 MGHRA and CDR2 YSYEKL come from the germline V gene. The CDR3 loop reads CASSPDRGASETQYF.

The chain's CDR3 is CASSYALLSGNTIYF. V and J are TRBV6-2 or TRBV6-3 and TRBJ1-3. Germline V lookup: CDR1 MNHEY, CDR2 SVGEGT. This CDR3 contains 15 residues.

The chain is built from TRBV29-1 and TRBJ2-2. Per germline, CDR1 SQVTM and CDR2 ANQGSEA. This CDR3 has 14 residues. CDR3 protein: CSVAQRLGTGELFF.

Here the CDR3 reads CSAIGQGGIYGYTF. The rearrangement joins TRBV20-1 to TRBJ1-2; TCRdb lists TRBD1, though no DNA is available to test this call. The germline CDR1 and CDR2 sequences are DFQATT and SNEGSKA (reference sequence). The CDR3 covers 14 residues.

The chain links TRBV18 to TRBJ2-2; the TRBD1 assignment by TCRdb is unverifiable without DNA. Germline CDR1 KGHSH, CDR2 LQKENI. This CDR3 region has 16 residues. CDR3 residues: CASSSLGRANTGELFF. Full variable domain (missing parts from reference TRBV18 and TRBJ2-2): NAGVMQNPRHLVRRRGQEARLRCSPMKGHSHVYWYRQLPEEGLKFMVYLQKENIIDESGMPKERFSAEFPKEGPSILRIQQVVRGDSAAYFCASSSLGRANTGELFFGEGSRLTVL.

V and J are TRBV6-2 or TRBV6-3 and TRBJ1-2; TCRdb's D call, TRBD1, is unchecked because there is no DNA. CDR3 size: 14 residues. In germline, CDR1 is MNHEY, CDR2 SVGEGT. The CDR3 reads CASSYGTDHYGYTF.

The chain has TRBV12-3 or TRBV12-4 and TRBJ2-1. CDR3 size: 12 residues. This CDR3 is CASSAFLNEQFF.

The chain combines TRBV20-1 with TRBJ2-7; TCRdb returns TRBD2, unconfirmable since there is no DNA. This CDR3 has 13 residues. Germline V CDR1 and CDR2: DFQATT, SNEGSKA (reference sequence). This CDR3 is CSARRLERNEQYF.

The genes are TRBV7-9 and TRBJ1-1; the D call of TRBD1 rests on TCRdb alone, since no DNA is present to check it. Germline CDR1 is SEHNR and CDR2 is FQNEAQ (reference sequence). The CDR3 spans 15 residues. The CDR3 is CASSSRQAMNTEAFF.

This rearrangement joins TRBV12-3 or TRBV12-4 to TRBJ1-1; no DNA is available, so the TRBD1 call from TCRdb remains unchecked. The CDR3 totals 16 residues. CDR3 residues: CASSLARQVGNTEAFF.

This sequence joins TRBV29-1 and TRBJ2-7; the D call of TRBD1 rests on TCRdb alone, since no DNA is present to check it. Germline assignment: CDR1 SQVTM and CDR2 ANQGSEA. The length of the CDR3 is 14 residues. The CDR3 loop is CSVMDRGLNYEQYF.

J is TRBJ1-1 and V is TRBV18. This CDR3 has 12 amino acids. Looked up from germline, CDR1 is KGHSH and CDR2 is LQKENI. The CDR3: CASSPRAPEAFF. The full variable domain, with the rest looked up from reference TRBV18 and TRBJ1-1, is NAGVMQNPRHLVRRRGQEARLRCSPMKGHSHVYWYRQLPEEGLKFMVYLQKENIIDESGMPKERFSAEFPKEGPSILRIQQVVRGDSAAYFCASSPRAPEAFFGQGTRLTVV.

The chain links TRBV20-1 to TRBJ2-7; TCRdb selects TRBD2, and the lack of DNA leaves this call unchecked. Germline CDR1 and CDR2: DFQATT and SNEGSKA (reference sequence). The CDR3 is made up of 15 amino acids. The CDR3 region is CSAFGLAGGAREQYF.

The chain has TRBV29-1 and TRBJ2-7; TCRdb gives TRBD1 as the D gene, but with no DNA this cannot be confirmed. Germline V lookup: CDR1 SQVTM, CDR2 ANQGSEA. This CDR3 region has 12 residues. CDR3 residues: CSAWDRDYEQYF.

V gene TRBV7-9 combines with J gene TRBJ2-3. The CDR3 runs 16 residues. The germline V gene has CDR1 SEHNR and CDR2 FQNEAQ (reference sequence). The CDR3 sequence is CASSLALPQPPDTQYF.

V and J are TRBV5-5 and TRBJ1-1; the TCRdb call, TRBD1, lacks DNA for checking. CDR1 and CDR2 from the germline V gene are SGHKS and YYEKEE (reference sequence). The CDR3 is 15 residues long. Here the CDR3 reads CASSFGTGVNTEAFF.

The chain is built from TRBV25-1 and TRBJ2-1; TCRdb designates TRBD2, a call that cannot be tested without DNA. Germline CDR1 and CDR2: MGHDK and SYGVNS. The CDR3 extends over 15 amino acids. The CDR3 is CASSAIAGRFNEQFF. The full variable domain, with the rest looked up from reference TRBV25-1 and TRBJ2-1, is EADIYQTPRYLVIGTGKKITLECSQTMGHDKMYWYQQDPGMELHLIHYSYGVNSTEKGDLSSESTVSRIRTEHFPLTLESARPSHTSQYLCASSAIAGRFNEQFFGPGTRLTVL.

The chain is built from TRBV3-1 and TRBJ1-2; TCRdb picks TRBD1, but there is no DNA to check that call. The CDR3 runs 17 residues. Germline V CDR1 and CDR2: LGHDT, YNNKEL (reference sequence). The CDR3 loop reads CASSFNPTGQANYGYTF.

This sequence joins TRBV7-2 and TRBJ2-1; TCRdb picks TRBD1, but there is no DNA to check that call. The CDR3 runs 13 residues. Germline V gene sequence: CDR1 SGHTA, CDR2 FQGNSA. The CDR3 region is CASSLVMGGEQFF.

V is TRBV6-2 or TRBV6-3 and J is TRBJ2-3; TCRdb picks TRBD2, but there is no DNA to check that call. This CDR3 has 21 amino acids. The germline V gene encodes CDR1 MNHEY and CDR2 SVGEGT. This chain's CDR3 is CASSYRETSLWTSGSIDTQYF.

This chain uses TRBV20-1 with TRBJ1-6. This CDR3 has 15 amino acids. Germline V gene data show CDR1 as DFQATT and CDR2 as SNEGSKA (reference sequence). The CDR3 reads CSARHGSSYNSPLHF.

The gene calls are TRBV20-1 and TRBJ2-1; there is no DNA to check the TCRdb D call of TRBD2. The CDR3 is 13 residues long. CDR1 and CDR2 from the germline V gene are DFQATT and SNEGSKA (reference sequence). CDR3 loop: CSADFSSYNEQFF.

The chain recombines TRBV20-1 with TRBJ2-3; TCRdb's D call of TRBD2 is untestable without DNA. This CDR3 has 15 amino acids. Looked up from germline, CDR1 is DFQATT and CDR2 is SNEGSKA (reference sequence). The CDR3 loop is CSASVGGAGTDTQYF.